The 10 T cell receptor beta chains reported below all come from one sample, sequenced in a study of human T cells and chemical hapten exposure. Time point given: patch test 1, 2 weeks after DPC sensitization. Indicated treatment: therapeutic diphenylcyclopropenone sensitization with weekly scalp DPC. TCRdb ran MiXCR on the RACE reads and lists one entry per CDR3 protein. This table holds around 340,000 distinct CDR3 sequences, around 7% found once. The starting material was whole blood, obtained in connection with sensitization to the hapten diphenylcyclopropenone (DPC). Receptors were obtained from a woman under 30 with alopecia areata. Some clones in this sample may be carry-over from other donors' samples.

The chain joins TRBV6-5 to TRBJ2-3; 9 bases agree with TRBD1. V lost 6 bases, J lost 4 bases, and 2 bases stayed unmatched. This CDR3 has 13 amino acids. CDR1 MNHEY and CDR2 SVGAGI come from the germline V gene. The CDR3 here is CASSGTGSDTQYF. DNA for the CDR3: TGTGCCAGCAGCGGGACAGGGTCAGATACGCAGTATTTT.

This clonotype was seen repeatedly, ten times or more. V is TRBV4-2 and J is TRBJ2-6; D perhaps matches TRBD1 (5 bases). V dropped 3 bases and J dropped 2 bases, with 17 bases sitting between them. Germline CDR1 reads LGHNA; CDR2 reads YNFKEQ. The length of the CDR3 is 18 residues. CDR3 loop: CASSQATNFRAGANVLTF. In nucleotides, the CDR3 is TGTGCCAGCAGCCAGGCCACAAATTTCAGGGCTGGGGCCAACGTCCTGACTTTC.

This clonotype was seen a handful of times. The CDR3 here is CASSLYGARDEKLFF. The CDR3 DNA sequence: TGTGCCAGCAGCTTATATGGGGCCAGGGATGAAAAACTGTTTTTT. V gene TRBV11-2 combines with J gene TRBJ1-4, with D maybe TRBD1 (5 bases). CDR1 and CDR2 (germline): SGHAT, FQNNGV. The CDR3 is 15 residues long. V gave up 2 bases and J gave up 6 bases, with 13 bases separating them.

This clonotype was seen a handful of times. This sequence joins TRBV5-4 and TRBJ2-1, with TRBD2 matching over 9 bases. Germline values: CDR1 SGHNT, CDR2 YYREEE (reference sequence). This CDR3 contains 15 residues. V shed 0 bases and J 9 bases; nucleotides not matched to a gene: 7. For the CDR3, the DNA is TGTGCCAGCAGCTTGGGGCTAGCGGGGTCTAGTGAGCAGTTCTTC. It specifies CASSLGLAGSSEQFF.

This clonotype was picked up many times. This chain uses TRBV6-6 with TRBJ2-7; 8 nucleotides match TRBD2. The CDR3 sequence is 14 residues long. The ends lost 6 bases at V and 6 bases at J; junction bases unmatched: 10. Germline V gene sequence: CDR1 MNHNY, CDR2 SVGAGI (reference sequence). Here the CDR3 reads CASSPAGGALEQYF. In nucleotides, the CDR3 is TGTGCCAGCAGCCCTGCCGGGGGGGCGCTCGAGCAGTACTTC.

In this sample, this clonotype turned up once. The rearrangement uses TRBV20-1 and TRBJ2-3; no definite D call. Germline loops: CDR1 DFQATT, CDR2 SNEGSKA (reference sequence). V lost 5 bases, J lost 8 bases, and 17 bases lay in between. The CDR3 is 13 residues long. CDR3 DNA: TGCAGTGCTGTGACACCCAACGCAGGTACGCAGTATTTT. Its translation: CSAVTPNAGTQYF.

This clonotype was detected only a few times. The chain links TRBV2 to TRBJ1-4; D uncertain. Germline assignment: CDR1 SNHLY and CDR2 FYNNEI. This CDR3 contains 12 residues. Trimming left V 7 bases short and J 6 bases short, with 9 bases between. The CDR3 is CASKSDDEKLFF. The CDR3 DNA reads as TGTGCCAGCAAATCAGATGATGAAAAACTGTTTTTT.

The rearrangement links TRBV5-1 to TRBJ1-4; 10 bases are a match to TRBD1. Germline lookup yields CDR1 SGHRS and CDR2 YFSETQ. The J segment lost 0 bases and the V segment lost 0 bases, leaving 11 bases of the junction unmatched. CDR3 length: 20 residues. The CDR3, as DNA: TGCGCCAGCAGCTTGGTAGGGACAGGGGAGATAATGGCAACTAATGAAAAACTGTTTTTT. Protein sequence: CASSLVGTGEIMATNEKLFF.

This clonotype has ten or more counts. V is TRBV6-2 or TRBV6-3 and J is TRBJ2-7, with a possible D match to TRBD1 (5 bases). V shed 9 bases and J shed 7 bases, with 25 bases lying between them. This CDR3 contains 15 residues. Germline values: CDR1 MNHEY, CDR2 SVGEGT. The CDR3 coding sequence is TGTGCCAGTAGGAGACGGACAACGAGCCTCGGGGAGCAGTACTTC. This sequence encodes CASRRRTTSLGEQYF.

At least ten counts were recorded for this clonotype. The chain links TRBV6-5 to TRBJ2-1, with TRBD1 matching 7 bases. CDR3 size: 13 residues. With V trimmed by 6 bases and J by 4 bases, 3 bases remained unmatched. Germline values: CDR1 MNHEY, CDR2 SVGAGI. CDR3 protein: CASSQTGYNEQFF. The CDR3 bases are TGTGCCAGCAGCCAGACAGGGTACAATGAGCAGTTCTTC.